Below are 30 T cell receptor beta chains sequenced from a single sample in a study of blood T cell repertoires in COVID-19. Method: immunoSEQ multiplex PCR; TCRdb's copy keeps in-frame clones and lacks some. Counted here are 150,000 to 200,000 clones, about nine tenths occurring once; the ten biggest clones make up approximately 0.77%. The material sequenced was PBMCs or T cells enriched from blood (not recorded which). These receptors were taken from a young woman who had recovered from COVID-19.

The CDR3 loop reads CASSLILAGGAYEQYF. DNA for the CDR3: TGTGCCAGCAGTTTAATATTGGCAGGAGGGGCCTACGAGCAGTACTTC. The chain uses TRBV27 and TRBJ2-7, with D tentatively TRBD2 (6 bases). The V end was cut by 2 bases, the J end by 2 bases, with 16 bases between. Germline CDR1 MNHEY, CDR2 SMNVEV (reference sequence). The CDR3 sequence is 16 residues long.

This sequence joins TRBV9 and TRBJ2-7; 7 bases map to TRBD2. V shed 3 bases and J 4 bases; nucleotides not matched to a gene: 7. CDR3 size: 14 residues. The germline V gene encodes CDR1 SGDLS and CDR2 YYNGEE. This chain's CDR3 is CASSAQSGTYEQYF. Here the CDR3 DNA reads TGTGCCAGCAGCGCACAAAGCGGGACTTACGAGCAGTACTTC.

The rearrangement uses TRBV4-1 and TRBJ2-3; D not resolved. Germline V gene sequence: CDR1 MGHRA, CDR2 YSYEKL. Trimming shortened V by 4 bases and J by 2 bases, and 10 bases separated the two germline ends. The CDR3 runs 14 residues. CDR3 nucleotides: TGCGCCAGCAGCCCGCGGTCCCCCACAGATACGCAGTATTTT. Its protein product is CASSPRSPTDTQYF.

The rearrangement uses TRBV5-4 and TRBJ2-1; 9 bases align to TRBD1. The CDR3 sequence is 15 residues long. The germline CDR1 and CDR2 sequences are SGHNT and YYREEE (reference sequence). J gave up 4 bases and V 3 bases, and 5 bases lay outside the gene matches. CDR3: CASSSPGQGYNEQFF. The CDR3 DNA sequence: TGTGCCAGCAGCTCCCCGGGACAGGGTTACAATGAGCAGTTCTTC.

The chain couples TRBV6-1 to TRBJ1-5; perhaps TRBD1 as D (6 bases). The germline V and J ends were trimmed by 0 bases and 7 bases, with 13 bases remaining between them. The germline V gene has CDR1 MNHNS and CDR2 SASEGT. The CDR3 extends over 15 amino acids. The CDR3 DNA sequence: TGTGCCAGCAGTGAAGCAGGGGGGGTTGGGCAGCCCCAGCATTTT. Its translation is CASSEAGGVGQPQHF.

The J gene is TRBJ1-6, the V gene TRBV30; maybe TRBD1 (6 bases). This CDR3 comprises 14 residues. Germline loops: CDR1 GTSNPN, CDR2 SVGIG (reference sequence). V was shortened by 3 bases and J by 9 bases, with 15 bases between the two germline ends. CDR3 nucleotide sequence: TGTGCCTGGAGCAACGCACAGGGCACTTCACCCCTCCACTTT. It codes for CAWSNAQGTSPLHF.

This clone was seen a handful of times. The chain employs TRBV7-2 and TRBJ1-5; TRBD1 aligns across 7 bases. V dropped 4 bases and J dropped 7; count of bases not matched to a gene: 4. Germline V CDR1 and CDR2: SGHTA, FQGNSA. The CDR3 has 13 amino acids. DNA for the CDR3: TGTGCCAGCAGCTACAGGGGAGGACAGCCCCAGCATTTT. Translated, it gives CASSYRGGQPQHF.

The chain links TRBV27 to TRBJ1-1; TRBD1 agrees at 9 bases. This CDR3 contains 12 residues. V lost 4 bases, J lost 11 bases, and 5 bases stayed unmatched. CDR1 is MNHEY and CDR2 is SMNVEV in the germline V gene (reference sequence). The CDR3 coding sequence is TGTGCCAGCAGTTCCGACAGGGGGGAGGCTTTCTTT. This gives the protein CASSSDRGEAFF.

V is TRBV21-1 and J is TRBJ2-1; the DNA was not used to check the table's D call, TRBD2. TRBV21-1 is reported as a pseudogene. The CDR3 is 14 amino acids. The chain's CDR3 is CASSTDPPGDEQFF. The DNA of the CDR3 is TGTGCCAGCAGCACCGACCCCCCCGGGGATGAGCAGTTCTTC.

The CDR3 DNA follows: TGTGCCAGCAGCCCCAGGGGAGCCCCCCTCTACAATGAGCAGTTCTTC. Translating it yields CASSPRGAPLYNEQFF. This chain uses TRBV11-2 with TRBJ2-1, with a tentative D call TRBD1 (6 bases). The CDR3 is 16 amino acids. Trimming took 5 bases from V and 3 from J, leaving 17 bases between them. Germline CDR1 SGHAT, CDR2 FQNNGV.

This chain joins TRBV28 and TRBJ2-2, with 9 nucleotides matching TRBD2. The CDR3 has 20 amino acids. J gave up 3 bases and V 7 bases, and 21 bases lay outside the gene matches. Germline loops: CDR1 MDHEN, CDR2 SYDVKM. CDR3 sequence (DNA): TGTGCCAGCAAGAGTGGTGGTCGTCGCGGGAGGGCCGTCGACACCGGGGAGCTGTTTTTT. This translates into CASKSGGRRGRAVDTGELFF.

Regarding this clone: This sample includes further DNA sequences coding for the same CDR3. This sequence joins TRBV5-1 and TRBJ2-7; 9 nucleotides match TRBD2. CDR1 SGHRS and CDR2 YFSETQ come from the germline V gene. CDR3 length: 15 residues. V was pared by 0 bases and J by 4 bases, with 5 bases of the junction left unmatched. CDR3 loop: CASSLGTSGLYEQYF. The CDR3 region has the DNA TGCGCCAGCAGCTTGGGTACTAGCGGGTTATACGAGCAGTACTTC.

The chain has TRBV28 and TRBJ1-5; 7 bases are a match to TRBD1. This CDR3 spans 16 amino acids. In germline, CDR1 is MDHEN, CDR2 SYDVKM. V trimming: 5 bases; J trimming: 4 bases; junction bases outside the gene matches: 11. DNA for the CDR3: TGTGCCAGCAGTCCCTCGGGGACAGCTGGAAATCAGCCCCAGCATTTT. As protein: CASSPSGTAGNQPQHF.

The gene calls are TRBV2 and TRBJ2-1, with a possible D match to TRBD2 (5 bases). Germline CDR1 reads SNHLY; CDR2 reads FYNNEI. The CDR3 runs 12 residues. The V end was cut by 8 bases, the J end by 7 bases, with 12 bases between. CDR3 amino acids: CASLGTGNEQFF. CDR3 nucleotide sequence: TGTGCCAGCCTGGGAACGGGAAATGAGCAGTTCTTC.

The J gene is TRBJ1-6, the V gene TRBV28; perhaps TRBD1 as D (5 bases). CDR1 and CDR2 (germline): MDHEN, SYDVKM. Trimming left V 5 bases short and J 6 bases short, with 11 bases between. The CDR3 extends over 14 amino acids. The chain's CDR3 is CASSTGGLNSPLHF. CDR3 nucleotide sequence: TGTGCCAGCAGTACAGGAGGGCTTAATTCACCCCTCCACTTT.

The chain is built from TRBV9 and TRBJ2-1; a possible D gene is TRBD2 (6 bases). This CDR3 has 14 amino acids. The V and J ends lost 2 bases and 6 bases respectively, with 12 bases between them. Germline V gene lookup returns CDR1 SGDLS and CDR2 YYNGEE. CDR3 protein: CASSVGLFGNEQFF. Written as DNA, the CDR3 is TGTGCCAGCAGCGTTGGACTATTCGGCAATGAGCAGTTCTTC.

The rearrangement links TRBV19 to TRBJ2-7; 9 nucleotides agree with TRBD2. Germline lookup yields CDR1 LNHDA and CDR2 SQIVND (reference sequence). V lost 4 bases and J lost 2; bases outside the gene matches: 12. This CDR3 is 17 amino acids long. The CDR3 is CASSRSGRLLATYEQYF. In nucleotides, the CDR3 is TGTGCCAGTAGTAGGAGCGGGAGGCTCCTCGCTACCTACGAGCAGTACTTC.

V is TRBV7-6 and J is TRBJ2-1; TRBD2 matches 15 bases. The CDR3 covers 16 residues. CDR1 and CDR2 (germline): SGHVS, FNYEAQ. V lost 4 bases to trimming and J lost 7 bases; unmatched junction nucleotides: 5. The CDR3 coding sequence is TGTGCCAGCAGCTCTACCGGGACTAGCGGGAGGAATGAGCAGTTCTTC. This sequence encodes CASSSTGTSGRNEQFF.

V usage is TRBV5-1 and J usage is TRBJ1-1; D not resolved. The CDR3 totals 13 residues. The germline V and J ends were trimmed by 0 bases and 0 bases, with 3 bases remaining between them. The germline V gene encodes CDR1 SGHRS and CDR2 YFSETQ. CDR3 sequence (DNA): TGCGCCAGCAGCTTGGCCGTGAACACTGAAGCTTTCTTT. This encodes CASSLAVNTEAFF.

This chain joins TRBV28 and TRBJ2-7; D is undetermined. Germline CDR1 is MDHEN and CDR2 is SYDVKM. The V and J ends lost 11 bases and 4 bases respectively, with 18 bases between them. CDR3 size: 13 residues. CDR3 region: CAGHAVVIYEQYF. CDR3 in DNA: TGTGCCGGGCACGCCGTGGTAATATACGAGCAGTACTTC.

This clone showed up just a few times. V and J are TRBV3-1 (or the pseudogene TRBV3-2) and TRBJ2-5; D unresolved. CDR3 length: 12 amino acids. The V end lost 5 bases, the J end lost 8 bases, and 12 bases lay between the germline ends. The germline gives CDR1 LGHDT, CDR2 YNNKEL (reference sequence). CDR3 in DNA: TGTGCCAGCAGCAGAACCTCCAGTACCCAGTACTTC. This encodes CASSRTSSTQYF.

The chain has TRBV7-9 and TRBJ2-6; perhaps TRBD2 as D (5 bases). The length of the CDR3 is 17 residues. CDR1 SEHNR and CDR2 FQNEAQ come from the germline V gene (reference sequence). V lost 0 bases to trimming and J lost 3 bases, with 12 bases between them. This CDR3 reads CASSLASERDGANVLTF. For the CDR3, the DNA is TGTGCCAGCAGCTTAGCCTCCGAGAGGGATGGGGCCAACGTCCTGACTTTC.

The chain couples TRBV28 to TRBJ2-1; 7 bases match TRBD1. With 7 bases clipped from V and 6 bases from J, the junction kept 6 bases outside the gene matches. The CDR3 has 13 amino acids. In germline, CDR1 is MDHEN, CDR2 SYDVKM. DNA for the CDR3: TGTGCCAGCAAGCCCCGACAGGGCAATGAGCAGTTCTTC. Its protein product is CASKPRQGNEQFF.

The J gene is TRBJ1-2, the V gene TRBV19, with unresolved D. The germline CDR1 and CDR2 sequences are LNHDA and SQIVND (reference sequence). This CDR3 region has 14 residues. Trimming pared 8 bases from V and 4 bases from J, leaving 17 bases between. The CDR3 is CASLWSGSGYGYTF. DNA of the CDR3: TGTGCCAGTCTGTGGAGTGGGTCTGGCTATGGCTACACCTTC.

This clone was observed once. The rearrangement joins TRBV29-1 to TRBJ2-7, with D perhaps TRBD2 (6 bases). CDR3 length equals 12 residues. Germline CDR1 SQVTM, CDR2 ANQGSEA. The V end was cut by 7 bases, the J end by 0 bases, with 10 bases between. The CDR3 spells CSAKAGSYEQYF. The CDR3 DNA follows: TGCAGCGCCAAAGCGGGCTCCTACGAGCAGTACTTC.

Here the CDR3 DNA reads TGTGCCAGCAGTGATACAGGGGTTTACAATGAGCAGTTCTTC. It is translated as CASSDTGVYNEQFF. The J gene is TRBJ2-1, the V gene TRBV2; the match to TRBD1 covers 7 bases. The J segment lost 4 bases and the V segment lost 3 bases, leaving 3 bases of the junction unmatched. From germline, CDR1 is SNHLY and CDR2 FYNNEI. The CDR3 is 14 amino acids.

The rearrangement joins TRBV2 to TRBJ1-2; no clear D gene. Between the trimmed V and J ends, which lost 0 bases and 4 bases, there was a span of 12 bases. CDR3 length: 15 amino acids. CDR1 SNHLY and CDR2 FYNNEI come from the germline V gene. DNA for the CDR3: TGTGCCAGCAGTGAAGCGCCAGGCCAGATCTATGGCTACACCTTC. This encodes CASSEAPGQIYGYTF.

The rearrangement links TRBV5-4 to TRBJ1-1; tentatively, D is TRBD1 (5 bases). This CDR3 spans 13 amino acids. The germline CDR1 and CDR2 sequences are SGHNT and YYREEE (reference sequence). The ends were cut back, 0 bases at V and 11 bases at J, with 14 bases in the middle. The CDR3 reads CASSLGQGPKAFF. CDR3 bases: TGTGCCAGCAGCTTGGGGCAGGGCCCGAAGGCTTTCTTT.

The chain has TRBV7-3 and TRBJ2-1; 12 bases align to TRBD2. The CDR3 has 14 residues. In germline, CDR1 is SGHTA, CDR2 FQGTGA. The V gene end was trimmed by 5 bases and the J gene end by 6 bases; junction bases not matched to a gene: 2. Here the CDR3 reads CASSPLAGGNEQFF. The DNA for the CDR3 is TGTGCCAGCAGCCCACTAGCGGGGGGCAATGAGCAGTTCTTC.

The table lists this clone with a count of one. The rearrangement uses TRBV30 and TRBJ1-1, with a possible D match to TRBD1 (6 bases). This CDR3 contains 15 residues. Germline V lookup: CDR1 GTSNPN, CDR2 SVGIG (reference sequence). V was clipped by 0 bases and J by 1 base, with 12 bases between them. The CDR3 DNA is TGTGCCTGGAGTGTGTGGGGGGGCGCGAACACTGAAGCTTTCTTT. This codes for CAWSVWGGANTEAFF.